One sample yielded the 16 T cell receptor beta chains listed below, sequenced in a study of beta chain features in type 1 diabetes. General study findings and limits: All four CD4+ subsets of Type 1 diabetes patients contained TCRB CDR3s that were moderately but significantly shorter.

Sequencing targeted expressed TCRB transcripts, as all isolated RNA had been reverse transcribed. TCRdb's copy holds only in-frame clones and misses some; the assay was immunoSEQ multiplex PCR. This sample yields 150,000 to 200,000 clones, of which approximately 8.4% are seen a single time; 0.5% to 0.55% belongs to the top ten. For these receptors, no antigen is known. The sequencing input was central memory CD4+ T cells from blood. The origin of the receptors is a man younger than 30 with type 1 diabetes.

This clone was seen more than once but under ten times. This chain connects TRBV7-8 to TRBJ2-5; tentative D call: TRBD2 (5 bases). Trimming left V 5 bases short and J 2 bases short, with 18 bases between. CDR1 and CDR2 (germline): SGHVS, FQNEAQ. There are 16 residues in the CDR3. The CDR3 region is CASSSPETINQETQYF. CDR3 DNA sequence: TGTGCCAGCAGCAGTCCGGAGACTATAAATCAAGAGACCCAGTACTTC.

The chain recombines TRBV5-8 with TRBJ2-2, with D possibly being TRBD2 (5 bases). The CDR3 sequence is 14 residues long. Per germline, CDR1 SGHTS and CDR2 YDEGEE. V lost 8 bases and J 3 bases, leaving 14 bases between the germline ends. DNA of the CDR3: TGTGCCAGTGTTACACTAGGGTACACCGGGGAGCTGTTTTTT. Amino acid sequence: CASVTLGYTGELFF.

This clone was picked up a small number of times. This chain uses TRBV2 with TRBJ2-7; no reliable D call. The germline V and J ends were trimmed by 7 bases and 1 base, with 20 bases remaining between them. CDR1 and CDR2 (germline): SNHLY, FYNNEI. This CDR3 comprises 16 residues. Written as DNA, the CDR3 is TGTGCCAGCACAACATGGGTGGGCTCTGGGTCCTACGAGCAGTACTTC. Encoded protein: CASTTWVGSGSYEQYF.

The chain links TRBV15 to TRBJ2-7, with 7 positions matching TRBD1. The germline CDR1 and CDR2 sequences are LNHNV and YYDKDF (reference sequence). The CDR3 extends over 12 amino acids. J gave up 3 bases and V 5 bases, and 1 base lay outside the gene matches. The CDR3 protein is CATSSGGYEQYF. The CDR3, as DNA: TGTGCCACCAGCTCAGGGGGCTACGAGCAGTACTTC.

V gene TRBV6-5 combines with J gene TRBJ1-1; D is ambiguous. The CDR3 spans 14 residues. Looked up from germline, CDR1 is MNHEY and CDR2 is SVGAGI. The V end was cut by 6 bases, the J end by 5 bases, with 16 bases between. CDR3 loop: CASRDLEGGTEAFF. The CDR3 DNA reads TGTGCCAGCAGGGATCTTGAGGGAGGTACTGAAGCTTTCTTT.

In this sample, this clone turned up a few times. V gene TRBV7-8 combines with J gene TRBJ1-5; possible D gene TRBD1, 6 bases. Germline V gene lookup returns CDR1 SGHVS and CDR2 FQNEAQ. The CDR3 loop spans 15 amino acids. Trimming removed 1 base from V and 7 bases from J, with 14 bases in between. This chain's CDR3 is CASSLDTGPWQPQHF. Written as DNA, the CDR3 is TGTGCCAGCAGCTTAGATACAGGGCCATGGCAGCCCCAGCATTTT.

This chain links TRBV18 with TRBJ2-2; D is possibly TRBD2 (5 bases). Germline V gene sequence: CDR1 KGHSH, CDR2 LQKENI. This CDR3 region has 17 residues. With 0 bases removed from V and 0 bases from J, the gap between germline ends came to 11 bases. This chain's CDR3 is CASSPPIRGSNTGELFF. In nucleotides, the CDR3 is TGTGCCAGCTCACCACCTATACGGGGTTCGAACACCGGGGAGCTGTTTTTT.

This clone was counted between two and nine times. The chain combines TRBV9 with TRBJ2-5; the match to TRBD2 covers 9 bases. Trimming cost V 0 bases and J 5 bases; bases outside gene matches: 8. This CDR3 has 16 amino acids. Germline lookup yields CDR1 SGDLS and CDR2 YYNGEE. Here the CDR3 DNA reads TGTGCCAGCAGCGTAGGATCGCGGGGGGGAGCGGAGACCCAGTACTTC. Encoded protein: CASSVGSRGGAETQYF. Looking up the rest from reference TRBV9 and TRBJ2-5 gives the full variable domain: DSGVTQTPKHLITATGQRVTLRCSPRSGDLSVYWYQQSLDQGLQFLIQYYNGEERAKGNILERFSAQQFPDLHSELNLSSLELGDSALYFCASSVGSRGGAETQYFGPGTRLLVL.

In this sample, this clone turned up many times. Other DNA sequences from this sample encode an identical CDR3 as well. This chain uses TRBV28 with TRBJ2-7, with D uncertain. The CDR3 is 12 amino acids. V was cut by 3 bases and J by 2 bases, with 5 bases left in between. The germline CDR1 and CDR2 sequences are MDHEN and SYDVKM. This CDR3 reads CASSLAPYEQYF. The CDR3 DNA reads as TGTGCCAGCAGTTTGGCCCCCTACGAGCAGTACTTC.

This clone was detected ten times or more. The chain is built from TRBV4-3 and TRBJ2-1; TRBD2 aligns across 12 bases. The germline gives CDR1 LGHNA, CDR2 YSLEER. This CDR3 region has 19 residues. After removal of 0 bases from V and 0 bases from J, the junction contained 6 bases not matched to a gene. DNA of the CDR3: TGCGCCAGCAGCCAAGATCGGACTAGCGGGGTGAGCTCCTACAATGAGCAGTTCTTC. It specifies CASSQDRTSGVSSYNEQFF.

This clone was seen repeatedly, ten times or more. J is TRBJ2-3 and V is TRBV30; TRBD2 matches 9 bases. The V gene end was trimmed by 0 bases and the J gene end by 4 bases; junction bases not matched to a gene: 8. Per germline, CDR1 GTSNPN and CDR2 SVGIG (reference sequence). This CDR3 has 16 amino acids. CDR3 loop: CAWSVGSGRGADTQYF. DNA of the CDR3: TGTGCCTGGAGTGTTGGTAGCGGGAGAGGAGCAGATACGCAGTATTTT.

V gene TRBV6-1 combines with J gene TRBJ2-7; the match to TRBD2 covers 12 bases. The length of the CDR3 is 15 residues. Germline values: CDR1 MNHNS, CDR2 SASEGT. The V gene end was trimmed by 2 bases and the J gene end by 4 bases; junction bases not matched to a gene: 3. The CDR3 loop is CASSELAGGAYEQYF. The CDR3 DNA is TGTGCCAGCAGTGAACTAGCGGGAGGGGCGTACGAGCAGTACTTC.

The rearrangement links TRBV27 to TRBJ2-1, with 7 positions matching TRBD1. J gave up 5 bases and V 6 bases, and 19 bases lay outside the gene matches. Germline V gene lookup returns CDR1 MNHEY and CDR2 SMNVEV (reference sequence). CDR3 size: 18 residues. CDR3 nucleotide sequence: TGTGCCAGCAGAAAGTCCGGAACGGGACAGATAAAAAACAATGAGCAGTTCTTC. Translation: CASRKSGTGQIKNNEQFF.

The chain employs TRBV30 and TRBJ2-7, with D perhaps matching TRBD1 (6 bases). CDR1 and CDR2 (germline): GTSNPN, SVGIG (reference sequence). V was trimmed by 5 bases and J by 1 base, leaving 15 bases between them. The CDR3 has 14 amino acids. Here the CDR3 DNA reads TGTGCCTGGGCTCGGGACATTGCTTCCTACGAGCAGTACTTC. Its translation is CAWARDIASYEQYF.

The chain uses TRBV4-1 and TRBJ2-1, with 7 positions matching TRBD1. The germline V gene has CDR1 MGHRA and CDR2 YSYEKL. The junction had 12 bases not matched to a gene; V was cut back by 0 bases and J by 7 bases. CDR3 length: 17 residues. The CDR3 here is CASSQDSEGASRNEQFF. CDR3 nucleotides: TGCGCCAGCAGCCAAGATTCCGAGGGGGCTTCTCGGAATGAGCAGTTCTTC.

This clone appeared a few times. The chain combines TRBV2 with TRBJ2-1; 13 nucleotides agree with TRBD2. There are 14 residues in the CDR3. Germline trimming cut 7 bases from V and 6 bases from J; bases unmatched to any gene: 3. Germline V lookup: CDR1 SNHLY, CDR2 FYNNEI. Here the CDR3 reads CASIRLAGGNEQFF. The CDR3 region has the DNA TGTGCCAGCATTCGACTAGCGGGAGGCAATGAGCAGTTCTTC.